This TCR beta chain appears in the sequencing data of a study of tumor and adjacent non-tumor tissue in lung cancer. Study-level points and caveats: TCR diversity was significantly greater in tumor than normal lung tissue. Normal lung showed higher cumulative top 100 clone frequency than tumor. Shorter survival was associated with higher TCR diversity in tumors.

The template was RNA from unsorted bulk tissue. Newly diagnosed lung cancer patients had thoracic surgery in China, August–late 2014, without prior chemotherapy. Regarding this clonotype: Its specificity is unknown.

A modified ARM-PCR protocol with three rounds of nested PCR amplified TCRbeta. TCRdb used MiXCR to reprocess the multiplex PCR reads, holding one entry per CDR3 protein. This sample has roughly 65,000 distinct CDR3 sequences, with 55% to 75% found just once. V was cut by 5 bases and J by 6 bases, with 20 bases left in between. CDR1 and CDR2 (germline): MDHEN, SYDVKM. The CDR3 totals 15 residues. This TCR derives from a man in his fifties or sixties with non-small cell lung cancer. Sequencing used lung tumor tissue. This chain uses TRBV28 with TRBJ2-7, with D possibly TRBD2 on 6 matching bases. CDR3 amino acids: CASSTLGQEGREQYF. CDR3 sequence (DNA): TGTGCCAGCAGTACCCTCGGGCAGGAGGGACGCGAGCAGTACTTC.